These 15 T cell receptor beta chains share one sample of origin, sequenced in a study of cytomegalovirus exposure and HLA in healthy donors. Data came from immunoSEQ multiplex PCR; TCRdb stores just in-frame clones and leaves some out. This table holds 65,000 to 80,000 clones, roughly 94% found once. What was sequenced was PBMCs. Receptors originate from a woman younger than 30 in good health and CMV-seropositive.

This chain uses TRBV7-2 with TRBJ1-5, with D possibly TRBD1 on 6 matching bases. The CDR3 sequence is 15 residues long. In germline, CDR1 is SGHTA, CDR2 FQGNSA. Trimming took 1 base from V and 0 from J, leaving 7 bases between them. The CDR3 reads CASSLEDSSNQPQHF. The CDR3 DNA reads TGTGCCAGCAGCTTAGAGGACAGTAGCAATCAGCCCCAGCATTTT.

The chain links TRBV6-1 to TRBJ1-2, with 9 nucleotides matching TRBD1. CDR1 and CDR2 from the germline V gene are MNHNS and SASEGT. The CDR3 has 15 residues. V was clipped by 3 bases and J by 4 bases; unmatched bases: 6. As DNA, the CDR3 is TGTGCCAGCAGTGAGCTTAGGGACAGGGCCTATGGCTACACCTTC. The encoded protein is CASSELRDRAYGYTF.

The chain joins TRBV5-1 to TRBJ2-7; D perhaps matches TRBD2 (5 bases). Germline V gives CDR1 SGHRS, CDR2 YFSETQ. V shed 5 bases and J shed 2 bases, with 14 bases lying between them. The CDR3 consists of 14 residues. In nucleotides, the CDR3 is TGCGCCAGCAGGGACCGGGATCCTACCTACGAGCAGTACTTC. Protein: CASRDRDPTYEQYF.

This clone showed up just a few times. CDR3 loop: CASSLTGEGGYTF. The CDR3 bases are TGTGCCAGCAGCTTAACAGGGGAGGGAGGCTACACCTTC. J is TRBJ1-2 and V is TRBV7-3; maybe TRBD1 (5 bases). Per the germline V gene, CDR1 is SGHTA and CDR2 is FQGTGA. This CDR3 is built from 13 residues. Trimming pared 0 bases from V and 8 bases from J, leaving 10 bases between.

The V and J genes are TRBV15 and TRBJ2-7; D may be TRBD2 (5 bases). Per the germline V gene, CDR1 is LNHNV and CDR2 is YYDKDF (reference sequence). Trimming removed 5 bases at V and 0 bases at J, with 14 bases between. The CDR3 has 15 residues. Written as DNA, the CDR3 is TGTGCCACCAGCGAATCAGGACTGTACTCCTACGAGCAGTACTTC. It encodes CATSESGLYSYEQYF.

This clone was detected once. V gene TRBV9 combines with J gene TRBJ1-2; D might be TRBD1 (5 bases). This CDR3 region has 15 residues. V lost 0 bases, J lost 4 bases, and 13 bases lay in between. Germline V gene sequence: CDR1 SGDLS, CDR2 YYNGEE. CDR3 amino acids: CASSVDPGYTYGYTF. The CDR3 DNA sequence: TGTGCCAGCAGCGTAGATCCAGGGTATACCTATGGCTACACCTTC.

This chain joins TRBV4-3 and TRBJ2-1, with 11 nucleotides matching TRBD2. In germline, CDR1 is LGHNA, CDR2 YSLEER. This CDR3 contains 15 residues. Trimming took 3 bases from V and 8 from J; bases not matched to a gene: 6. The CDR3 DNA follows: TGCGCCAGCAGCCAGATAGCGGGGGGGCGGGATGAGCAGTTCTTC. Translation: CASSQIAGGRDEQFF.

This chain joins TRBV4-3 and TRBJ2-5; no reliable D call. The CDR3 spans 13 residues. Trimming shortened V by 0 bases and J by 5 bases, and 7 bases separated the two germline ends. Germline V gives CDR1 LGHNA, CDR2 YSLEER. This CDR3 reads CASSQDVRETQYF. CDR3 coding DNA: TGCGCCAGCAGCCAAGATGTGAGGGAGACCCAGTACTTC.

This CDR3 reads CASSTGTEQYF. The CDR3 nucleotides are TGTGCCAGCAGCACAGGGACCGAGCAGTACTTC. The V gene is TRBV6-5, the J gene TRBJ2-7; perhaps TRBD1 as D (6 bases). Trimming took 6 bases from V and 6 from J, leaving 9 bases between them. The CDR3 spans 11 residues. The germline CDR1 and CDR2 sequences are MNHEY and SVGAGI.

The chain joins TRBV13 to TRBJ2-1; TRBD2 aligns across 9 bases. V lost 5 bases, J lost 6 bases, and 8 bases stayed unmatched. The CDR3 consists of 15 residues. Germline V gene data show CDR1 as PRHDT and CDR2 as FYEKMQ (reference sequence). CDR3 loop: CASSPRRGGANEQFF. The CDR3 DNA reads TGTGCCAGCAGCCCCAGGCGGGGGGGGGCCAATGAGCAGTTCTTC.

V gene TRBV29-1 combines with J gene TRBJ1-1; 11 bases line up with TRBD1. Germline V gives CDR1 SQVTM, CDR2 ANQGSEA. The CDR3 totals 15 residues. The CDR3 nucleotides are TGCGGGGGTCTAGGGACAGGGGGGAAGGACACTGAAGCTTTCTTT. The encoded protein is CGGLGTGGKDTEAFF.

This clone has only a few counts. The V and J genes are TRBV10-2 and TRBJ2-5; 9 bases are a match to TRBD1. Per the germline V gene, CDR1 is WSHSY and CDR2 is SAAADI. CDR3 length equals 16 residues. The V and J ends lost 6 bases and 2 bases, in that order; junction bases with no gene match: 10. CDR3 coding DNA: TGCGCCAGCAGGGGGACCGGGACAGGGCCTCAAGAGACCCAGTACTTC. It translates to CASRGTGTGPQETQYF.

CDR3 in DNA: TGTGCCAGCAGCTCGGGACAGGGGTCCTCCTATAATTCACCCCTCCACTTT. Translating it yields CASSSGQGSSYNSPLHF. The rearrangement joins TRBV5-4 to TRBJ1-6; TRBD1 matches 10 bases. Germline V gene lookup returns CDR1 SGHNT and CDR2 YYREEE (reference sequence). V lost 3 bases to trimming and J lost 0 bases; unmatched junction nucleotides: 3. The CDR3 spans 17 residues.

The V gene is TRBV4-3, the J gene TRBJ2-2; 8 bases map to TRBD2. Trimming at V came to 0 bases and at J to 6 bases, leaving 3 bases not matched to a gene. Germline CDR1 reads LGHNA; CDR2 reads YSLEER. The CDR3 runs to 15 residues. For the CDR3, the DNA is TGCGCCAGCAGCCAAGAAACCGGGAGGGCCGGGGAGCTGTTTTTT. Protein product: CASSQETGRAGELFF.

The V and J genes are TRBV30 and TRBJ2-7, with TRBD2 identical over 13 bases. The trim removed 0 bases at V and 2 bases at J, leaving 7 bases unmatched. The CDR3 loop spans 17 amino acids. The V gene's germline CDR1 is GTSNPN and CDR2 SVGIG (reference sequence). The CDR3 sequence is CAWSVRFTSGRAYEQYF. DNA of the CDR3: TGTGCCTGGAGTGTACGGTTTACTAGCGGGAGGGCCTACGAGCAGTACTTC.